The rows below give T cell receptor beta chains drawn from one sample of a study of technical replicates of blood from four donors. Some clones are missing from TCRdb's copy, which holds only in-frame ones; the method was immunoSEQ multiplex PCR. Among tens of thousands of clones listed, approximately 94% were seen once. Material: T cells isolated from PBMCs. Receptor source: a human donor in good health. CDR3s include the opening cysteine and the closing phenylalanine or tryptophan. A D gene is named only where the DNA matches it firmly. A row's size may be missing; if present it is once, few, many or a size class.

clone_size: -; v_call: TRBV27; j_call: TRBJ2-3; d_call: -; cdr3_nt: TGTGCCAGCAGTATCCTTGGAGCGTTACAGGGCACAGATACGCAGTATTTT; cdr3_aa: CASSILGALQGTDTQYF
clone_size: -; v_call: TRBV27; j_call: TRBJ2-7; d_call: -; cdr3_nt: TGTGCCAGCAGTTTAAAAGACCTAGCGTACGAGCAGTACTTC; cdr3_aa: CASSLKDLAYEQYF
clone_size: -; v_call: TRBV19; j_call: TRBJ1-1; d_call: TRBD1; cdr3_nt: TGTGCCAGTAGTTCCAGGACAGGCCATACTGAAGCTTTCTTT; cdr3_aa: CASSSRTGHTEAFF
clone_size: -; v_call: TRBV6-5; j_call: TRBJ2-1; d_call: -; cdr3_nt: TGTGCCAGCAGTATAGCGGAGGAAAGCAATGAGCAGTTCTTC; cdr3_aa: CASSIAEESNEQFF
clone_size: -; v_call: TRBV9; j_call: TRBJ2-2; d_call: TRBD2; cdr3_nt: TGTGCCAGCAGCGTTACTTCGGGACTAGCGGGTCGGATCGGGGAGCTGTTTTTT; cdr3_aa: CASSVTSGLAGRIGELFF
clone_size: -; v_call: TRBV4-1; j_call: TRBJ2-1; d_call: -; cdr3_nt: TGCGCCAGCAGCCAACCAGGGACAACCTCTTGGGATGAGCAGTTCTTC; cdr3_aa: CASSQPGTTSWDEQFF
clone_size: -; v_call: TRBV6-1; j_call: TRBJ1-5; d_call: -; cdr3_nt: TGTGCCAGCAGTGAAGGCAGGGGCGCCCAGCCCCAGCATTTT; cdr3_aa: CASSEGRGAQPQHF
clone_size: once; v_call: TRBV25-1; j_call: TRBJ1-3; d_call: TRBD1; cdr3_nt: TGTGCCAGCAGTTACGGGGGACAGGTCACAGATGGAAACACCATATATTTT; cdr3_aa: CASSYGGQVTDGNTIYF
clone_size: -; v_call: TRBV6-6; j_call: TRBJ2-3; d_call: -; cdr3_nt: TGTGCCAGCAGCCGAGGGGGGGTCACAGATACGCAGTATTTT; cdr3_aa: CASSRGGVTDTQYF
clone_size: -; v_call: TRBV19; j_call: TRBJ2-7; d_call: -; cdr3_nt: TGTGCCAGTAGTATAGGTAGGGGAAACGGCGAGCAGTACTTC; cdr3_aa: CASSIGRGNGEQYF
clone_size: -; v_call: TRBV4-2; j_call: TRBJ2-1; d_call: -; cdr3_nt: TGTGCCAGCAGCCAAGAGGCCTCATACAATGAGCAGTTCTTC; cdr3_aa: CASSQEASYNEQFF
clone_size: -; v_call: TRBV9; j_call: TRBJ1-2; d_call: -; cdr3_nt: TGTGCCAGCAGCCCGGACAGTCGATATGGCTACACCTTC; cdr3_aa: CASSPDSRYGYTF
clone_size: -; v_call: TRBV7-6; j_call: TRBJ1-3; d_call: -; cdr3_nt: TGTGCCAGCAGCTTAGCACTTTTAAGGAGCGCCTCTGGAAACACCATATATTTT; cdr3_aa: CASSLALLRSASGNTIYF
clone_size: -; v_call: TRBV7-3; j_call: TRBJ2-1; d_call: TRBD2; cdr3_nt: TGTGCCAGCAGCCCTGGGACTGGAGCGGGATATGGTGAGCAGTTCTTC; cdr3_aa: CASSPGTGAGYGEQFF
clone_size: -; v_call: TRBV7-9; j_call: TRBJ1-1; d_call: -; cdr3_nt: TGTGCCAGCAGCTTAGCGGCAGGGGAGTTGAACACTGAAGCTTTCTTT; cdr3_aa: CASSLAAGELNTEAFF
clone_size: -; v_call: TRBV7-9; j_call: TRBJ2-3; d_call: TRBD1; cdr3_nt: TGTGCCAGCAGCTCGGAAGGGACAGTTTATTTAGATACGCAGTATTTT; cdr3_aa: CASSSEGTVYLDTQYF
clone_size: -; v_call: TRBV29-1; j_call: TRBJ2-1; d_call: -; cdr3_nt: TGCAGCGTTGAATCCGGGTACACGGTCTTCTTC; cdr3_aa: CSVESGYTVFF
clone_size: -; v_call: TRBV27; j_call: TRBJ2-7; d_call: -; cdr3_nt: TGTGCCAGCAGTCAGTACAGCTCCTACGAGCAGTACTTC; cdr3_aa: CASSQYSSYEQYF
clone_size: -; v_call: TRBV6-5; j_call: TRBJ2-7; d_call: -; cdr3_nt: TGTGCCAGCAGTTACGAGACTTACTCCTACGAGCAGTACTTC; cdr3_aa: CASSYETYSYEQYF
clone_size: -; v_call: TRBV30; j_call: TRBJ2-2; d_call: TRBD2; cdr3_nt: TGTGCCTGGAGACTAGCGGGAGGTACCGGGGAGCTGTTTTTT; cdr3_aa: CAWRLAGGTGELFF
clone_size: -; v_call: TRBV6-1; j_call: TRBJ2-7; d_call: TRBD1; cdr3_nt: TGTGCCAGCAGTGGACATACAGGGGACCCCTACGAGCAGTACTTC; cdr3_aa: CASSGHTGDPYEQYF
clone_size: -; v_call: TRBV27; j_call: TRBJ2-7; d_call: -; cdr3_nt: TGTGCCAGCAGTTTCCTAAGGGGCGAGCAGTACTTC; cdr3_aa: CASSFLRGEQYF
clone_size: -; v_call: TRBV7-9; j_call: TRBJ2-5; d_call: TRBD2; cdr3_nt: TGTGCCAGCAGAAACGAAGCGGGAGTTAGTGGGGAGACCCAGTACTTC; cdr3_aa: CASRNEAGVSGETQYF
clone_size: once; v_call: TRBV2; j_call: TRBJ1-5; d_call: -; cdr3_nt: TGTGCCAGCAGCGACAGAAATCAGCCCCAGCATTTT; cdr3_aa: CASSDRNQPQHF
clone_size: -; v_call: TRBV7-2; j_call: TRBJ1-1; d_call: -; cdr3_nt: TGTGCCAGCAGCTTAGGGCAGGGGAACACTGAAGCTTTCTTT; cdr3_aa: CASSLGQGNTEAFF
clone_size: few; v_call: TRBV10-3; j_call: TRBJ2-1; d_call: -; cdr3_nt: TGTGCCATCAAAGGGACTGGCTACAATGAGCAGTTCTTC; cdr3_aa: CAIKGTGYNEQFF
clone_size: -; v_call: TRBV15; j_call: TRBJ1-4; d_call: -; cdr3_nt: TGTGCCACCAGCAGAGAATACAGCAATAATGAAAAACTGTTTTTT; cdr3_aa: CATSREYSNNEKLFF
clone_size: -; v_call: TRBV5-6; j_call: TRBJ2-5; d_call: -; cdr3_nt: TGTGCCAGCAGCTTAGAACAGGGCTGGCAAGAGACCCAGTACTTC; cdr3_aa: CASSLEQGWQETQYF
clone_size: -; v_call: TRBV7-2; j_call: TRBJ2-1; d_call: TRBD2; cdr3_nt: TGTGCCAGCAGCTTAGGGACTAGAAGTGACGAGCAGTTCTTC; cdr3_aa: CASSLGTRSDEQFF